This TCR beta chain was sequenced for a study of identifying expanded T cells in peripheral blood. The CDR3 is 16 residues long. V was trimmed by 2 bases and J by 5 bases, leaving 16 bases between them. CDR1 MNHEY and CDR2 SMNVEV come from the germline V gene (reference sequence). Assay used: immunoSEQ multiplex PCR; TCRdb lists only in-frame clones, some missing. The table lists over 100,000 clones, about 88% of them singletons. Notes on this clone: Its target is not known.

Study findings and constraints: Clone count variance between approximately 2-week samples rose with total template count. About 1.2 clones differed between technical replicates, versus around 15 and 19 over time.

Collection occurred without any documented infections or immune events in donors. The source is a person between 18 and 70 years old in good health. The chain recombines TRBV27 with TRBJ1-5, with TRBD1 as a possible D gene (6 bases). Specimen: blood. Here the CDR3 reads CASSLRGAGRYQPQHF. CDR3 DNA sequence: TGTGCCAGCAGTTTAAGGGGGGCAGGGAGGTATCAGCCCCAGCATTTT.